The T cell receptor beta chain under discussion was sequenced for a study of human T cells and chemical hapten exposure. TCRdb re-called the RACE reads with MiXCR, one entry per CDR3 protein. The sample lists about 260,000 distinct CDR3 sequences, about 9% occurring once. The CDR3 loop spans 14 amino acids. Looked up from germline, CDR1 is SGDLS and CDR2 is YYNGEE. Trimming removed 2 bases from V and 4 bases from J; junction bases left unmatched: 3. At least ten counts were recorded for this clonotype. What it binds is not known. General study points: TCRs whose frequency exceeded 1 in 1000 remained the same following DPC sensitization. As the donors had alopecia, their immune response may differ from healthy people's.

Time point specified: pre-sensitization, week 0. Treatment specified: therapeutic diphenylcyclopropenone sensitization with weekly scalp DPC. The origin of this receptor is a woman in her thirties or forties with alopecia areata. Some clones in this sample may be carry-over from other donors' samples. The source material was whole blood, sampled in connection with sensitization to the hapten diphenylcyclopropenone (DPC). The V and J genes are TRBV9 and TRBJ2-5; 9 nucleotides agree with TRBD1. The CDR3 bases are TGTGCCAGCAGCGTCGGACAGGGGAGAGAGACCCAGTACTTC. Encoded protein: CASSVGQGRETQYF.